The subject of this entry is one TCR beta chain. Its binding antigen is unknown. Within one base of it there is no much larger clone, and no base qualities were kept. The immunoSEQ assay at survey resolution was used to sequence TCRbeta rearrangements from genomic DNA. In the authors' own workflow: In the TCR sequencing data, the smallest productive clonotype frequency that could be detected was 2.59 x 10-5. Only productive TCRbeta rearrangements, meaning sequences that were complete and in-frame, were kept for the analyses. Simpson clonality, calculated in the immunoSEQ Analyzer version 3.0, was used as the measure of sample clonality. Clones were categorized by frequency as very rare, small, medium, large (1-20%) or hyperexpanded (>20%). Generation probabilities were estimated with OLGA 1.2.3, V-gene circos plots were made with VDJtools, specificities were looked up in VDJdb, and CDR3 motifs were identified with GLIPH. The table was pulled from immuneACCESS by TCRdb, which kept in-frame rearrangements only. Such tables lose some clones; where checked, under half of the loss comes from unresolved V genes, and the rest has no known cause. From that table come the V and J calls and clone size; the DNA was used to work out D and trimming. Within this sample are roughly 30,000 clones, with around four fifths of them counted one time only. The ten largest clones add up to about 4.5% of the sample.

The CDR3 runs 16 residues from the cysteine to the phenylalanine. The only DNA kept is the CDR3, 48 bases in frame from the first base. CDR1 LGHNA and CDR2 YSLEER are derived from the germline V gene. Ends trimmed: V by 1 base, J by 5 bases; bases unmatched to a gene: 4. This sample was included in a study of STAT5B mutations in CD4+ large granular lymphocyte leukemia (dated by TCRdb to the early 2020s). Some background on the complete study: Among healthy controls, the CDR3 'QG' motif was associated with a particular HLA allele. The purity of purified fractions was confirmed by flow cytometry on FACSCanto II or FACSVerse to exceed 95% among lymphocytes. The TCRbeta repertoires of CD4+ T-cell large granular lymphocyte leukemia patients were compared with the TCRbeta repertoires of healthy blood donors. Overall study outcomes, separate from this receptor: Data were not HLA-matched; higher clonality in CD4+ versus CD8+ T-LGLL could reflect the relatively small sample size. Main leukemic clonotypes were private to each patient, although under 30% appeared at low frequency in other patients' non-leukemic repertoires. Enrichment of TRBV06-family usage was observed among the top patient clones (8/27) relative to healthy controls (2/35). Greater clonality appeared to be present in CD4-sorted patient repertoires than in healthy CD4+ repertoires, and the difference was retained after the putative leukemic clones were removed.

Healthy controls were 37 blood donors whose buffy coats came from the Finnish Red Cross blood service. All TCR-sequenced material derived from peripheral blood: patient blood samples and healthy donor buffy coats. Ficoll-Hypaque gradient centrifugation was used to isolate peripheral blood mononuclear cells. CD4+ cells were purified magnetically from the buffy coats of healthy controls. The Gentra Puregene Cell and Tissue kit was used to extract genomic DNA, and a Qubit 2.0 fluorometer was used to measure the amount of genomic DNA. Recombination joined TRBV4-3 with TRBJ2-5, with 13 central nucleotides matching TRBD2. The receptor comes from a human donor in good health. The sample taken for sequencing was CD4+ T cells from blood buffy coats. The CDR3 protein: CASSQGLLAGGETQYF. The DNA reads as follows: TGCGCCAGCAGCCAAGGATTACTAGCGGGAGGGGAGACCCAGTACTTC.